The 25 T cell receptor beta chains below come from one sample, sequenced in a study of T cells in Graves' hyperthyroidism and ophthalmopathy. Researchers amplified the TCR beta CDR3 regions from RNA transcripts. HTBI primers were employed in a first-round RT-PCR of the TCR CDR3. Via MiXCR, TCRdb re-called the multiplex PCR reads, giving one row per CDR3 protein. The sample lists roughly 500,000 distinct CDR3 sequences, around 45% seen once, with under 20% in the top ten. Sequencing used peripheral blood or thyroid tissue (not recorded which). Source of these receptors: an adult woman with Graves' disease, either hyperthyroidism or ophthalmopathy (not recorded which).

With regard to this clonotype: The CDR3 end shows no conserved phenylalanine or tryptophan, and so a read error is likely. The limits of the CDR3 on the DNA are not certain, so only TCRdb's listed CDR3 is given. The chain recombines TRBV10-3 with TRBJ1-3; the table's D call of TRBD1 was not tested on the DNA. Germline CDR1 and CDR2: ENHRY and SYGVKD. The CDR3 extends over 8 residues, inclusive of both ends. The chain's CDR3 is CAISGRGS.

This chain connects TRBV20-1 to TRBJ2-5; 7 bases are a match to TRBD1. Germline values: CDR1 DFQATT, CDR2 SNEGSKA (reference sequence). V shed 6 bases and J 0 bases; nucleotides not matched to a gene: 4. CDR3 length equals 13 residues. CDR3 nucleotides: TGCAGTGCCCGGACAGGCTACCAAGAGACCCAGTACTTC. Protein product: CSARTGYQETQYF.

This clonotype appeared many times. V gene TRBV6-5 combines with J gene TRBJ1-1; perhaps TRBD1 as D (6 bases). V lost 9 bases and J lost 1, with 9 bases in between. CDR3 length equals 12 residues. Looked up from germline, CDR1 is MNHEY and CDR2 is SVGAGI. This CDR3 is CARDSQNTEAFF. In DNA form, the CDR3 reads TGTGCCAGGGACAGCCAGAACACTGAAGCTTTCTTT.

Details on this clonotype: This sequence may be a read error, since a much larger clone differs from it by one base. V gene TRBV12-3 or TRBV12-4 combines with J gene TRBJ2-7; 10 bases agree with TRBD1. The CDR3 is 14 amino acids. The CDR3 DNA is TGTGCCAGCAGCCGGGGACAGGGGAACTACGAGCAGTGCTTC. It translates to CASSRGQGNYEQCF.

The sample holds many counts of this clonotype. V usage is TRBV7-9 and J usage is TRBJ1-3; D is unresolved. Germline loops: CDR1 SEHNR, CDR2 FQNEAQ (reference sequence). The length of the CDR3 is 14 residues. Trimming shortened V by 1 base and J by 0 bases, and 4 bases separated the two germline ends. CDR3 nucleotide sequence: TGTGCCAGCAGCTTAGTTTACTCTGGAAACACCATATATTTT. Translated: CASSLVYSGNTIYF.

Of note for this clonotype: Its ends do not fully match the called genes, so a read error is possible. This rearrangement joins TRBV12-3 or TRBV12-4 to TRBJ2-6, with 7 bases lining up with TRBD2. The CDR3 is 15 residues long. The CDR3 loop reads CASSSGGAGANVPTF. CDR3 DNA sequence: TGTGCCAGCAGTTCGGGGGGAGCTGGGGCCAACGTCCCGACTTTC.

This clonotype was recorded only once. This chain joins TRBV20-1 and TRBJ2-6, with a weak D call TRBD1 (5 bases). The CDR3 is 17 amino acids. Looked up from germline, CDR1 is DFQATT and CDR2 is SNEGSKA (reference sequence). V was trimmed by 3 bases and J by 2 bases, leaving 17 bases between them. This chain's CDR3 is CSARYGQGNTGANVLTF. The CDR3 coding sequence is TGCAGTGCTAGGTATGGGCAGGGAAACACTGGGGCCAACGTCCTGACTTTC.

This clonotype has at least ten counts. The chain couples TRBV5-4 to TRBJ1-2; tentatively, D is TRBD1 (6 bases). Germline loops: CDR1 SGHNT, CDR2 YYREEE (reference sequence). The CDR3 has 14 amino acids. Trimming stripped 3 bases from V and 7 bases from J, with 16 bases between. The CDR3 DNA reads TGTGCCAGCAGCTCGGGGGGGGGGCAGCGTGGCTACACCTTC. It specifies CASSSGGGQRGYTF.

This clonotype was counted many times. The V and J genes are TRBV20-1 and TRBJ2-5; D tentatively reads TRBD1 or TRBD2 (5 bases each). The CDR3 runs 14 residues. CDR1 and CDR2 from the germline V gene are DFQATT and SNEGSKA (reference sequence). The ends were cut back, 3 bases at V and 2 bases at J, with 13 bases in the middle. The CDR3 loop is CSASYRWGQETQYF. CDR3 DNA: TGCAGTGCTAGTTATAGGTGGGGGCAAGAGACCCAGTACTTC.

The chain couples TRBV19 to TRBJ2-6; D uncertain. V lost 7 bases and J lost 2, with 3 bases in between. Germline CDR1 and CDR2: LNHDA and SQIVND (reference sequence). The CDR3 has 12 amino acids. The CDR3 DNA follows: TGTGCCAGTAACGCTGGGGCCAACGTCCTGACTTTC. It translates to CASNAGANVLTF.

This clonotype was seen repeatedly, ten times or more. This chain links TRBV6-1 with TRBJ1-2; D is possibly TRBD1 (6 bases). This CDR3 spans 12 amino acids. Between the trimmed V and J ends, which lost 9 bases and 3 bases, there was a span of 11 bases. Germline V CDR1 and CDR2: MNHNS, SASEGT. CDR3 nucleotide sequence: TGTGCCAGTTACAGGGTTGACTATGGCTACACCTTC. It is translated as CASYRVDYGYTF.

V gene TRBV9 combines with J gene TRBJ1-3; D is unresolved. This CDR3 has 11 residues. Per the germline V gene, CDR1 is SGDLS and CDR2 is YYNGEE. Trimming took 1 base from V and 9 from J, leaving 5 bases between them. CDR3 coding DNA: TGTGCCAGCAGCGTAACCGGCACCATATATTTT. This codes for CASSVTGTIYF. Combining the CDR3 with reference TRBV9 and TRBJ1-3 gives the whole variable domain DSGVTQTPKHLITATGQRVTLRCSPRSGDLSVYWYQQSLDQGLQFLIQYYNGEERAKGNILERFSAQQFPDLHSELNLSSLELGDSALYFCASSVTGTIYFGEGSWLTVV.

The CDR3 coding sequence is TGTGCCACCAGCAGCGAAACCTGGGGCGAGCAGACACGCCAGCATTTT. As protein: CATSSETWGEQTRQHF. The chain couples TRBV15 to TRBJ1-5, with D possibly being TRBD1 (5 bases). Germline assignment: CDR1 LNHNV and CDR2 YYDKDF (reference sequence). The V gene lost 3 bases and the J gene lost 12 bases, with 24 bases spanning the gap. The CDR3 runs to 16 residues.

There are a few counts of this clonotype. The chain carries TRBV10-3 and TRBJ2-5, with D possibly matching TRBD2 (5 bases). Per the germline V gene, CDR1 is ENHRY and CDR2 is SYGVKD. The CDR3 consists of 13 residues. V shed 6 bases and J shed 9 bases, with 17 bases lying between them. Here the CDR3 reads CAIRRDFNQPQYF. As DNA, the CDR3 is TGTGCCATCAGGAGGGATTTCAATCAGCCCCAGTACTTC.

The chain links TRBV5-1 to TRBJ1-6, with TRBD1 matching 9 bases. This CDR3 is 14 amino acids long. Germline CDR1 and CDR2: SGHRS and YFSETQ. V lost 4 bases and J lost 10; bases outside the gene matches: 6. CDR3 residues: CASSGDRGRSPLHF. Here the CDR3 DNA reads TGCGCCAGCAGCGGCGACAGGGGGAGATCACCCCTCCACTTT.

This clonotype has ten or more counts. J is TRBJ1-2 and V is TRBV20-1, with D tentatively TRBD1 (6 bases). The CDR3 covers 14 residues. Germline CDR1 and CDR2: DFQATT and SNEGSKA (reference sequence). V lost 4 bases and J lost 4, with 16 bases in between. CDR3 sequence (DNA): TGCAGTGCTACCTACCGACAGGTTTCCTATGGCTACACCTTC. Its protein product is CSATYRQVSYGYTF.

The chain links TRBV15 to TRBJ2-2; D call uncertain. The CDR3 consists of 13 residues. The germline CDR1 and CDR2 sequences are LNHNV and YYDKDF (reference sequence). V shed 1 base and J shed 0 bases, with 0 bases lying between them. CDR3 sequence reads: CATSRANTGELFF. The DNA for the CDR3 is TGTGCCACCAGCAGAGCGAACACCGGGGAGCTGTTTTTT. The full variable domain, its missing parts supplied by reference TRBV15 and TRBJ2-2, is DAMVIQNPRYQVTQFGKPVTLSCSQTLNHNVMYWYQQKSSQAPKLLFHYYDKDFNNEADTPDNFQSRRPNTSFCFLDIRSPGLGDTAMYLCATSRANTGELFFGEGSRLTVL.

The rearrangement joins TRBV29-1 to TRBJ1-2; D gene ambiguous. This CDR3 is built from 13 residues. Trimming pared 7 bases from V and 5 bases from J, leaving 17 bases between. Germline assignment: CDR1 SQVTM and CDR2 ANQGSEA. For the CDR3, the DNA is TGCAGCGCGAATCCGGGAACCGATTATGGCTACACCTTC. This encodes CSANPGTDYGYTF.

Regarding this clonotype: A much larger clone lies one base from this, so it may be a read error. The gene calls are TRBV4-3 and TRBJ2-7; no clear D. The CDR3 has 13 amino acids. CDR1 is LGHNA, CDR2 YSLEER, per germline. DNA for the CDR3: TGCGCCGGCAGCCCCTCGATCCTCTACGAGCAGTACTTC. It is translated as CAGSPSILYEQYF.

This chain connects TRBV7-2 to TRBJ1-6; D is ambiguous. CDR1 and CDR2 (germline): SGHTA, FQGNSA. The CDR3 is made up of 14 amino acids. V lost 4 bases and J 7 bases, leaving 11 bases between the germline ends. The DNA of the CDR3 is TGTGCCAGCAGCTACGTTGGAGCGAATTCACCCCTCCACTTT. Translation: CASSYVGANSPLHF.

The chain carries TRBV12-3 or TRBV12-4 and TRBJ1-2; TRBD1 might be the D (5 bases). V shed 6 bases and J shed 2 bases, with 16 bases lying between them. CDR3 length equals 15 residues. This CDR3 reads CASSRDSLPNYGYTF. CDR3 nucleotides: TGTGCCAGCAGCCGCGACAGCCTCCCGAACTATGGCTACACCTTC.

Concerning this clonotype itself: A junction end diverges from the germline sequence, so it may reflect a read error. V and J are TRBV30 and TRBJ2-2; 8 bases match TRBD2. Per germline, CDR1 GTSNPN and CDR2 SVGIG (reference sequence). This CDR3 spans 16 amino acids. This CDR3 is CALSVYLAGNTGELFF. The CDR3 DNA reads as TGTGCCTTGAGTGTATACCTAGCGGGCAACACCGGGGAGCTGTTTTTT.

This clonotype came up a few times. J is TRBJ2-1 and V is TRBV19; 9 bases align to TRBD1. J gave up 8 bases and V 6 bases, and 11 bases lay outside the gene matches. The germline V gene has CDR1 LNHDA and CDR2 SQIVND (reference sequence). CDR3 size: 15 residues. The CDR3 reads CASRLTGGVDDEQFF. CDR3 nucleotide sequence: TGTGCCAGTAGGCTAACAGGGGGCGTAGACGATGAGCAGTTCTTC.

The chain joins TRBV12-3 or TRBV12-4 to TRBJ2-7; D is possibly TRBD1 or TRBD2 (5 bases each). V lost 2 bases to trimming and J lost 6 bases, with 8 bases between them. The CDR3 length is 12 residues. This chain's CDR3 is CASSLIGTEQYF. CDR3 in DNA: TGTGCCAGCAGTTTAATTGGGACCGAGCAGTACTTC.

This clonotype was counted ten times or more. The rearrangement links TRBV5-8 to TRBJ1-2, with D perhaps matching TRBD1 (5 bases). This CDR3 is 13 amino acids long. The germline V gene encodes CDR1 SGHTS and CDR2 YDEGEE. V was pared by 0 bases and J by 7 bases, with 10 bases between. For the CDR3, the DNA is TGTGCCAGCAGCTTGGCAGGGTTTGCTGGCTACACCTTC. Its protein product is CASSLAGFAGYTF.